This T cell receptor beta chain was profiled in a study of cytomegalovirus exposure and HLA in healthy donors. Study-wide points: Presence/absence analysis assumed near-uniform sequencing depth across donors. Earlier findings revealed that most TCR beta V segments proved productive either about 87% or about 30% of the time. Researchers catalogued 150 or so TCR beta chains as cytomegalovirus-associated. A later examination showed that TCR association rates differed by HLA locus, with DRB1 most and HLA-C fewest.

Concerning this clone itself: The antigen remains unidentified.

PCR employed 60 Vbeta and 13 Jbeta primers. TCRdb keeps only in-frame clones here, not all; method: immunoSEQ multiplex PCR. The sample holds more than 200,000 clones, about 75% seen once. The sequence came from a young man in good health and CMV-seronegative. The material sequenced was PBMCs.

The CDR3 protein is CASSQDLASGRVAKNIQYF. The CDR3 region has the DNA TGTGCCAGCAGCCAAGACTTGGCTAGCGGGAGGGTAGCCAAAAACATTCAGTACTTC. The chain is built from TRBV4-2 and TRBJ2-4; 12 positions agree with TRBD2. There are 19 residues in the CDR3. From germline, CDR1 is LGHNA and CDR2 YNFKEQ. The V segment lost 0 bases and the J segment 0 bases; nucleotides outside the gene matches: 6.